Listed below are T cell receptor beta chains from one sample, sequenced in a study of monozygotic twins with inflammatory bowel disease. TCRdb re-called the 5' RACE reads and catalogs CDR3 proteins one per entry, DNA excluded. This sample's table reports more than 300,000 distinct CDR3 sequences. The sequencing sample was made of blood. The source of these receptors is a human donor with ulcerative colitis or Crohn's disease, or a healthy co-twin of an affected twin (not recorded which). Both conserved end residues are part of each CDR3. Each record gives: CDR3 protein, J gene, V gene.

CDR3aa: CASSPAHIRGARSTDTQYF
j_gene: TRBJ2-3
v_gene: TRBV11-2

CDR3aa: CASSPGESSYEQYF
j_gene: TRBJ2-7
v_gene: TRBV18

CDR3aa: CASSPAGGGFVFDEQFF
j_gene: TRBJ2-1
v_gene: TRBV7-9

CDR3aa: CSASTPLLADNEQFF
j_gene: TRBJ2-1
v_gene: TRBV20-1

CDR3aa: CASSQAQGQGGYGYTF
j_gene: TRBJ1-2
v_gene: TRBV4-3

CDR3aa: CASSSRGLSTDTQYF
j_gene: TRBJ2-3
v_gene: TRBV5-1

CDR3aa: CSLQGATDTQYF
j_gene: TRBJ2-3
v_gene: TRBV29-1

CDR3aa: CASSLQGVGEQYF
j_gene: TRBJ2-7
v_gene: TRBV5-6

CDR3aa: CSVFRGTEYEQYF
j_gene: TRBJ2-7
v_gene: TRBV29-1

CDR3aa: CASSDPGRNEQFF
j_gene: TRBJ2-1
v_gene: TRBV7-2

CDR3aa: CASSVGVSGNTIYF
j_gene: TRBJ1-3
v_gene: TRBV7-2

CDR3aa: CASSFRTHLSYEQYF
j_gene: TRBJ2-7
v_gene: TRBV5-6

CDR3aa: CASTPQGETQYF
j_gene: TRBJ2-5
v_gene: TRBV7-2

CDR3aa: CASTLAGGSYNEQFF
j_gene: TRBJ2-1
v_gene: TRBV12-3/TRBV12-4

CDR3aa: CASPGADTEAFF
j_gene: TRBJ1-1
v_gene: TRBV12-3/TRBV12-4

CDR3aa: CASSLGQGARSPLHF
j_gene: TRBJ1-6
v_gene: TRBV12-3/TRBV12-4

CDR3aa: CASTADRDDGELFF
j_gene: TRBJ2-2
v_gene: TRBV12-3/TRBV12-4

CDR3aa: CASSPAGTGGPNEQFF
j_gene: TRBJ2-1
v_gene: TRBV28

CDR3aa: CASTPPVGTQYF
j_gene: TRBJ2-5
v_gene: TRBV28

CDR3aa: CASRQGGSYNEQFF
j_gene: TRBJ2-1
v_gene: TRBV19

CDR3aa: CASSQEGRNTGELFF
j_gene: TRBJ2-2
v_gene: TRBV5-1

CDR3aa: CASSLDGFNEKLFF
j_gene: TRBJ1-4
v_gene: TRBV5-1

CDR3aa: CASSFLAGSMNEQFF
j_gene: TRBJ2-1
v_gene: TRBV12-3/TRBV12-4

CDR3aa: CASSLMADSYYNEQFF
j_gene: TRBJ2-1
v_gene: TRBV7-2

CDR3aa: CASSLGLAYYEQYF
j_gene: TRBJ2-7
v_gene: TRBV7-2

CDR3aa: CASGAGDSYEQYF
j_gene: TRBJ2-7
v_gene: TRBV12-3/TRBV12-4

CDR3aa: CASSVRGLATDTQYF
j_gene: TRBJ2-3
v_gene: TRBV9